The source of this TCR beta chain is a study of healthy donors' naive CD4 and CD8 T cells. As for the study in general: Three donor age groups were sampled: 20-25, 40-50 and 60-70 years; half female. TCR alpha primers covered all functional IMGT alpha gene variants. Whole-study results and caveats: Negatively charged CDR3s marked CD8+ lineage; positively charged CDR3s marked CD4+ lineage. About 13% of CD4/CD8 propensity variance appeared explained by V, J and CDR3 charge.

Comment on this clonotype: The antigen remains unidentified.

TCR libraries were built from roughly 0.5 ug of total RNA by linear amplification. Each CDR3 protein gets one entry after TCRdb re-called the reads with MiXCR. The sample lists about 180,000 distinct CDR3 sequences, 65% to 75% occurring once. The CDR3 is made up of 15 amino acids. V was clipped by 8 bases and J by 1 base; unmatched bases: 10. Looked up from germline, CDR1 is LNHDA and CDR2 is SQIVND (reference sequence). The source of this sequence is a pool of human donors in good health; the sample pools cells from several healthy donors. The V and J genes are TRBV19 and TRBJ1-2; TRBD1 agrees at 7 bases. Input material: naive CD4+ and CD8+ T cells sorted from blood, pooled from several donors. CDR3 residues: CASRPGTANNYGYTF. In nucleotides, the CDR3 is TGTGCCAGTCGTCCCGGGACAGCGAATAACTATGGCTACACCTTC. Filled out from reference TRBV19 and TRBJ1-2, the complete variable domain reads DGGITQSPKYLFRKEGQNVTLSCEQNLNHDAMYWYRQDPGQGLRLIYYSQIVNDFQKGDIAEGYSVSREKKESFPLTVTSAQKNPTAFYLCASRPGTANNYGYTFGSGTRLTVV.